This is a list of T cell receptor beta chains from one sample in a study of blood T cell repertoires in COVID-19. Profiling relied on immunoSEQ multiplex PCR, and the TCRdb table lists in-frame clones only, not all of them. The sample holds about 240,000 clones, 83% seen once. Input material: peripheral blood. The source is a human donor in a cohort sampled during active COVID-19. Both conserved end residues are part of each CDR3. A D gene is named only where the DNA matches it firmly. Only some rows state a clone size, as once, few, many or a class for expanded clones.

v_call,d_call,j_call,clone_size,cdr3_nt,cdr3_aa
TRBV7-8,.,TRBJ1-1,.,TGTGCCAGCAGCCCGACCCGGGGAGTAAACACTGAAGCTTTCTTT,CASSPTRGVNTEAFF
TRBV11-2,TRBD2,TRBJ2-1,.,TGTGCCAGCAGCTTAGTACTAGCGGGGGACTACAATGAGCAGTTCTTC,CASSLVLAGDYNEQFF
TRBV11-2,.,TRBJ2-7,.,TGTGCCAGCGGAAGAACAGGAACCTACGAGCAGTACTTC,CASGRTGTYEQYF
TRBV19,.,TRBJ1-1,.,TGTGCCAGTAGTTATCGGGGGGAGGGCACTGAAGCTTTCTTT,CASSYRGEGTEAFF
TRBV5-4,.,TRBJ1-4,.,TGTGCCAGCAGCTTGGTGGGGCAGAATGAAAAACTGTTTTTT,CASSLVGQNEKLFF
TRBV5-1,.,TRBJ1-6,.,TGCGCCAGCAGCTTGGATTCGGGGAATAATTCACCCCTCCACTTT,CASSLDSGNNSPLHF
TRBV11-1,.,TRBJ1-1,.,TGTGCCAGCAGCTCAGCTCTTTACACTGAAGCTTTCTTT,CASSSALYTEAFF
TRBV5-1,TRBD2,TRBJ2-3,.,TGCGCCAGCAGCGGGGCGGGAGGGCAGGCAGATACGCAGTATTTT,CASSGAGGQADTQYF
TRBV10-1,TRBD2,TRBJ2-4,many,TGCGCCAGCAGCGACACTAGCGAACTAGCCAAAAACATTCAGTACTTC,CASSDTSELAKNIQYF
TRBV10-3,.,TRBJ2-7,.,TGTGCCATCAGTGAAAGGACAGCCTACGAGCAGTACTTC,CAISERTAYEQYF
TRBV7-9,TRBD1,TRBJ2-2,.,TGTGCCAGCAGCTCCGGGACAGGGTTTATCGGGGAGCTGTTTTTT,CASSSGTGFIGELFF
TRBV10-2,.,TRBJ1-6,few,TGCGCCAGCAGAGGTAAAGGAACTACAGGGCGTAACGATTCACCCCTCCACTTT,CASRGKGTTGRNDSPLHF
TRBV9,TRBD2,TRBJ2-1,.,TGTGCCAGCAGCGTAGGGGGACTAGCGGGGTACAATGAGCAGTTCTTC,CASSVGGLAGYNEQFF
TRBV28,TRBD1,TRBJ2-7,.,TGTGCCAGCAGTGGGACAGGGTTGGGTTACGAGCAGTACTTC,CASSGTGLGYEQYF
TRBV5-8,.,TRBJ2-1,.,TGTGCCAGCAGCTGGGAGGCTTGGGGGTCCTACAATGAGCAGTTCTTC,CASSWEAWGSYNEQFF
TRBV18,TRBD1,TRBJ2-1,.,TGTGCCAGCTCACCGACCGACAGGGAATGGAGGAATGAGCAGTTCTTC,CASSPTDREWRNEQFF
TRBV5-4,TRBD1,TRBJ2-1,.,TGTGCCACGGGGAGACGGGACAGACTCTACAATGAGCAGTTCTTC,CATGRRDRLYNEQFF
TRBV11-2,.,TRBJ2-1,.,TGTGCCAGCAGCTCTGGCCCAACCAATGAGCAGTTCTTC,CASSSGPTNEQFF
TRBV7-9,TRBD1,TRBJ1-5,many,TGTGCCAGCAGCTTAGGCCGGACAGGGTACCAGCCCCAGCATTTT,CASSLGRTGYQPQHF
TRBV7-9,.,TRBJ1-6,.,TGTGCCAGCAGCTCCGGGGGGGCCGGCCTAATACCCCTCCACTTT,CASSSGGAGLIPLHF
TRBV19,.,TRBJ1-6,few,TGTGCCAGTAGTATAAGTGAGTCACCCCTCCACTTT,CASSISESPLHF
TRBV27,.,TRBJ2-7,.,TGTGCCAGCAGTTTATACGGGTCCTACGAGCAGTACTTC,CASSLYGSYEQYF
TRBV7-8,.,TRBJ2-7,.,TGTGCCAGCAGCTTCCAGCAGGGGAACTACGAGCAGTACTTC,CASSFQQGNYEQYF
TRBV3-1/TRBV3-2,.,TRBJ1-2,.,TGTGCCAGCAGCCGACAACAGGCGCATGGCTACACCTTC,CASSRQQAHGYTF
TRBV25-1,.,TRBJ2-2,.,TGTGCCAGCAACCCCGGAGCCAGGGGCGGGGAGCTGTTTTTT,CASNPGARGGELFF
TRBV6-6,TRBD1,TRBJ2-7,few,TGTGCCAGCGTTCCGGGACAGGGGAACGAGCAGTACTTC,CASVPGQGNEQYF
TRBV6-5,.,TRBJ1-1,.,TGTGCCAGCAGGCGTGACACTGAAGCTTTCTTT,CASRRDTEAFF
TRBV7-2,.,TRBJ1-2,.,TGTGCCAGCAGCTTAGAAACTGGGGCTGGCTACACCTTC,CASSLETGAGYTF
TRBV12-3/TRBV12-4,TRBD1,TRBJ1-2,.,TGTGCCAGCACCGTTACAGGGGATGATGGCTACACCTTC,CASTVTGDDGYTF
TRBV6-2/TRBV6-3,.,TRBJ2-3,.,TGTGCCAGCAGTTACTCGGGTCGGGGAGATACGCAGTATTTT,CASSYSGRGDTQYF
TRBV9,.,TRBJ2-7,.,TGTGCCAGCAGCGTAGGAAGGGAGTCAGGACTTTACGAGCAGTACTTC,CASSVGRESGLYEQYF
TRBV7-9,TRBD2,TRBJ2-2,.,TGTGCCAGCAGCTTTAGCGGGGGGCGACCCGGGGAGCTGTTTTTT,CASSFSGGRPGELFF
TRBV29-1,.,TRBJ2-7,.,TGCAGCGTTGAAAAAGGCAAGGGGCAGGGAAACGAGCAGTACTTC,CSVEKGKGQGNEQYF
TRBV30,TRBD1,TRBJ1-5,.,TGTGCCTGGAGTCAAAGACAGGGGGCAAGCAATCAGCCCCAGCATTTT,CAWSQRQGASNQPQHF
TRBV28,.,TRBJ1-2,.,TGTGCCAGCAGTTCTAGCACGGGGGCTAACTATGGCTACACCTTC,CASSSSTGANYGYTF